The 3 T cell receptor beta chains below all came from one sample that was sequenced in a study of blood T cell repertoires in COVID-19. Assay: immunoSEQ multiplex PCR; the TCRdb copy retains only in-frame clones and omits some. The data contain about 130,000 clones, roughly three quarters of them seen just once; the ten biggest clones take up roughly 4.9%. Material for sequencing was peripheral blood. These receptors all come from a woman in her 70s with COVID-19, enrolled during active disease.

This chain uses TRBV7-8 with TRBJ2-1, with 7 bases identical to TRBD1. This CDR3 contains 12 residues. V shed 5 bases and J 10 bases; nucleotides not matched to a gene: 5. From germline, CDR1 is SGHVS and CDR2 FQNEAQ. The CDR3 nucleotides are TGTGCCAGCAGCGCAGGGGGTTGGGAGCAGTTCTTC. It encodes CASSAGGWEQFF.

The V and J genes are TRBV5-5 and TRBJ2-2; 7 nucleotides align to TRBD1. Germline lookup yields CDR1 SGHKS and CDR2 YYEKEE (reference sequence). V lost 4 bases to trimming and J lost 1 base; unmatched junction nucleotides: 1. The CDR3 covers 14 residues. The CDR3 coding sequence is TGTGCCAGCAGCCGGACAGGGAACACCGGGGAGCTGTTTTTT. This encodes CASSRTGNTGELFF.

The rearrangement links TRBV19 to TRBJ2-5; 7 positions match TRBD2. The CDR3 covers 14 residues. CDR1 and CDR2 from the germline V gene are LNHDA and SQIVND (reference sequence). Trimming cost V 7 bases and J 3 bases; bases outside gene matches: 8. CDR3 coding DNA: TGTGCCAGTAACCCCTTGGGAGGGGAAGAGACCCAGTACTTC. This codes for CASNPLGGEETQYF.